These 2 T cell receptor beta chains were all obtained from the same sample, sequenced in a study of blood T cell repertoires in COVID-19. The method was immunoSEQ multiplex PCR; TCRdb's version includes in-frame clones alone and lacks a portion of them. The profile shows approximately 170,000 clones, approximately 84% of them singletons. Sequencing was performed on PBMCs or T cells enriched from blood (not recorded which). Receptors originate from a woman in her 30s who had recovered from COVID-19.

The gene calls are TRBV19 and TRBJ2-7; D is unresolved. This CDR3 contains 14 residues. V shed 4 bases and J shed 9 bases, with 19 bases lying between them. Germline-derived CDR1 and CDR2 are LNHDA and SQIVND (reference sequence). CDR3 nucleotide sequence: TGTGCCAGTAGTAGTCCCCCCGGGTTATCGGGGCAGTACGTC. Its protein product is CASSSPPGLSGQYV.

This clone was seen only once. The gene calls are TRBV7-6 and TRBJ1-1; 8 bases are a match to TRBD1. Germline assignment: CDR1 SGHVS and CDR2 FNYEAQ. Trimming removed 4 bases from V and 6 bases from J; junction bases left unmatched: 7. This CDR3 spans 14 amino acids. The CDR3, as DNA: TGTGCCAGCAGCTGGACAGGGTTGTCCGCTGAAGCTTTCTTT. Translation: CASSWTGLSAEAFF.